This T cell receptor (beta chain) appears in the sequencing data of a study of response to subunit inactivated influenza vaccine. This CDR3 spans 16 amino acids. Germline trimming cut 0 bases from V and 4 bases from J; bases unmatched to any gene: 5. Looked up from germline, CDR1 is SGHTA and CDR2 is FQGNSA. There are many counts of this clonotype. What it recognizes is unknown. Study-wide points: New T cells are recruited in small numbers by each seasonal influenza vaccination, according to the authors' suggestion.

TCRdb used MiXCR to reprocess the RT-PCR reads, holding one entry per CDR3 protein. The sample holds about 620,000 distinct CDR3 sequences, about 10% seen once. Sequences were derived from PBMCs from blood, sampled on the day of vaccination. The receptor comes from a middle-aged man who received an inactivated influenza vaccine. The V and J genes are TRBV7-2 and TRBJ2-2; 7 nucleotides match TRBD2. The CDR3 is CASSLAWSGGTGELFF. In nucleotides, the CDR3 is TGTGCCAGCAGCTTAGCGTGGTCGGGGGGCACCGGGGAGCTGTTTTTT.